The following is a T cell receptor (beta chain) sequence with its context. The data were taken from a study of metastatic and nonmetastatic thyroid tumors. Every patient underwent thyroid surgery untreated. Germline trimming cut 6 bases from V and 12 bases from J; bases unmatched to any gene: 19. This CDR3 has 15 amino acids. The germline gives CDR1 MDHEN, CDR2 SYDVKM. TCRdb re-called clones via MiXCR from the PCR reads. The sample gives about 12,000 clones, 31% of which show up once; approximately 14% is in the top ten. The TCR originated in a male donor with papillary thyroid cancer or a benign thyroid nodule (not recorded which). Some clones in this sample may be carry-over from other donors' samples. The rearrangement uses TRBV28 and TRBJ1-2; 7 bases map to TRBD1. The sequenced sample consisted of tumor tissue. The CDR3 loop is CASSPTGLALEGHTF. The CDR3 nucleotides are TGTGCCAGCAGCCCGACAGGGTTGGCATTGGAAGGCCACACCTTC.